The 4 T cell receptor beta chains in this list originate from one sample, sequenced in a study of cytomegalovirus exposure and HLA in healthy donors. The PCR employed 60 Vbeta primers together with 13 Jbeta primers. Only in-frame clones appear in the TCRdb table, and some are missing; sequencing was by immunoSEQ multiplex PCR. The repertoire holds 130,000 or so clones, with roughly 70% as singletons. Sequencing was done on a sample of PBMCs. The receptors here all came from a man in his forties in good health and CMV-seropositive.

The genes are TRBV27 and TRBJ2-3, with 7 bases matching TRBD2. Per germline, CDR1 MNHEY and CDR2 SMNVEV (reference sequence). V lost 4 bases and J lost 8; bases outside the gene matches: 6. The CDR3 runs to 13 residues. CDR3 amino acids: CASSSGLVGTQYF. In nucleotides, the CDR3 is TGTGCCAGCAGTTCAGGACTAGTGGGTACGCAGTATTTT.

This clone was found once. The chain joins TRBV5-1 to TRBJ2-1; the D is unclear. V dropped 0 bases and J dropped 5 bases, with 12 bases sitting between them. The CDR3 runs to 15 residues. Germline assignment: CDR1 SGHRS and CDR2 YFSETQ. The CDR3 DNA follows: TGCGCCAGCAGCTTGGAGGAGCCCCCAGACAATGAGCAGTTCTTC. It is translated as CASSLEEPPDNEQFF.

J is TRBJ2-7 and V is TRBV23-1, with 10 bases fitting TRBD1. TRBV23-1 is an ORF; its function is uncertain. The CDR3 covers 20 residues. J lost 0 bases, V lost 2 bases, and 16 bases had no gene match. The CDR3 sequence: CASSQVGTGDCGVGSYEQYF. The DNA for the CDR3 is TGCGCCAGCAGTCAAGTTGGGACAGGGGATTGCGGAGTGGGCTCCTACGAGCAGTACTTC.

This chain links TRBV6-1 with TRBJ2-2; D is possibly TRBD2 (6 bases). Per germline, CDR1 MNHNS and CDR2 SASEGT. With 6 bases removed from V and 5 bases from J, the gap between germline ends came to 16 bases. The CDR3 covers 15 residues. The CDR3 loop is CASRGGRGGTGELFF. The CDR3 DNA reads as TGTGCCAGCAGGGGGGGACGGGGTGGAACCGGGGAGCTGTTTTTT.